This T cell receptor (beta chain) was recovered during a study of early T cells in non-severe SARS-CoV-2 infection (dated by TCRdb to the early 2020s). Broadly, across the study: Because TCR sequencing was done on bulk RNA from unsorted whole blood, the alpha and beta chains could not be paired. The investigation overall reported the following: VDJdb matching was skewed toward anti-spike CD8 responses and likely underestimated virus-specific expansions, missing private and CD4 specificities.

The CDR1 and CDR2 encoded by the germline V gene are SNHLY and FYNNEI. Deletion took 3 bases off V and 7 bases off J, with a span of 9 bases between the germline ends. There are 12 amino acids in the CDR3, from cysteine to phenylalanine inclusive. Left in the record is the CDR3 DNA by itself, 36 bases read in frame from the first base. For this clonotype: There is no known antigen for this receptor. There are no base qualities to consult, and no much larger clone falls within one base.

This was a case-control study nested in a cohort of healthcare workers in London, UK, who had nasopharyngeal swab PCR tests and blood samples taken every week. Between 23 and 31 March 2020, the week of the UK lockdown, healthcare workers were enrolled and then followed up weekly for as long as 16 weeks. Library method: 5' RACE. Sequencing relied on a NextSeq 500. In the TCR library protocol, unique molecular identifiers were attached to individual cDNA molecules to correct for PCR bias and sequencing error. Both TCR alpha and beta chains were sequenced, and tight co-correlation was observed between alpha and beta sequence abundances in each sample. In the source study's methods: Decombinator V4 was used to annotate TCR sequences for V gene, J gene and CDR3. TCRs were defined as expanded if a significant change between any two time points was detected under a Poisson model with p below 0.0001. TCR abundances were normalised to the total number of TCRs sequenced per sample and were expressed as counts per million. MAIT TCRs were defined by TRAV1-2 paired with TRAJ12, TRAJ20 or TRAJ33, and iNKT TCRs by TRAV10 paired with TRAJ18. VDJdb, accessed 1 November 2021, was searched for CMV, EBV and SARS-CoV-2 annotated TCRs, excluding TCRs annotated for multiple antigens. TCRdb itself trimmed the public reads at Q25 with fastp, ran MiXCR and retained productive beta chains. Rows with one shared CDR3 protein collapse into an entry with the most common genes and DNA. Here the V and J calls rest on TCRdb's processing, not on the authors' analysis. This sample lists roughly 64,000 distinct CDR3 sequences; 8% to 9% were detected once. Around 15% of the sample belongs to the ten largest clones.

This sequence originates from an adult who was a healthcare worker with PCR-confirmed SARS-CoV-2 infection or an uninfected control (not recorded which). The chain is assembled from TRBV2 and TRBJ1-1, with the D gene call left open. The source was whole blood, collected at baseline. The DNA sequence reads TGTGCCAGCAGTGAGTTGAGATATGAAGCTTTCTTT. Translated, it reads CASSELRYEAFF.